The present T cell receptor beta chain was sequenced within a study of cytomegalovirus exposure and HLA in healthy donors. Study information: Across 300 to 400 genotyped donors, about 86% landed in the Caucasian-associated ancestry cluster.

Researchers ran the PCR with 60 Vbeta and 13 Jbeta primers. Sequencing used immunoSEQ multiplex PCR; TCRdb keeps in-frame clones, though not all of them. Here the sample spans over 100,000 clones, 74% being singletons. CDR3 size: 14 residues. Trimming pared 0 bases from V and 6 bases from J, leaving 12 bases between. Per the germline V gene, CDR1 is LGHNA and CDR2 is YSLEER. J is TRBJ2-7 and V is TRBV4-3; weak D call: TRBD2 (5 bases). This clonotype originated in a human donor in good health. The sequenced material came from PBMCs. CDR3 loop: CASSQDHSGGEQYF. The CDR3 nucleotides are TGCGCCAGCAGCCAAGATCACAGTGGAGGCGAGCAGTACTTC.